This entry lists 20 T cell receptor beta chains sequenced from one sample in a study of preoperative IRX-2 immunotherapy in early breast cancer (dated by TCRdb to the late 2010s). Libraries were made using the immunoSEQ multiplex PCR assay. TCRdb carries this immuneACCESS record with in-frame sequences only. Its versions omit some clonotypes, under half of them owing to an unresolved V gene in the studies checked, with the rest unexplained. In all, the sample holds around 25,000 clones, and more than 65% of those were seen once. Of the sample, about 2% is held by the ten largest clones. This specimen's treatment or condition label, interpreted: preoperative locoregional IRX-2 cytokine immunotherapy. Material: lymph node tissue, obtained before IRX-2 immunotherapy. These receptors all come from a human donor with breast cancer.

The rearrangement uses TRBV16 and TRBJ1-2, with 7 bases aligning to TRBD1. The ends lost 2 bases at V and 6 bases at J; junction bases unmatched: 15. Germline lookup yields CDR1 KGHSY and CDR2 FQNENV. This CDR3 has 17 amino acids. This CDR3 is CASSQTAPDRSGDGYTF. CDR3 nucleotide sequence: TGTGCCAGCAGCCAAACCGCACCGGACAGGTCGGGCGATGGCTACACCTTC.

This clone was observed a few times. The V and J genes are TRBV6-8 and TRBJ2-7, with D maybe TRBD2 (5 bases). This CDR3 spans 14 amino acids. Germline CDR1 is MNHGY and CDR2 is SAAAGT. Trimming took 0 bases from V and 4 from J, leaving 10 bases between them. The CDR3 nucleotides are TGTGCCAGCAGTTACTCGAACGGGAAGTACGAGCAGTACTTC. Amino acids: CASSYSNGKYEQYF.

This rearrangement joins TRBV7-7 to TRBJ2-1, with 7 positions matching TRBD1. This CDR3 has 16 residues. Trimming at V came to 4 bases and at J to 4 bases, leaving 10 bases not matched to a gene. Germline assignment: CDR1 SSHAT and CDR2 FNYEAQ (reference sequence). Written as DNA, the CDR3 is TGTGCCAGCAGCTCCCTCCGGGACAGCCGGTACAATGAGCAGTTCTTC. It is translated as CASSSLRDSRYNEQFF.

There are a few counts of this clone. The CDR3 sequence: CASSYQDRLSYNSPLHF. CDR3 sequence (DNA): TGTGCCAGCAGTTACCAGGACAGGCTGTCCTATAATTCACCCCTCCACTTT. The genes are TRBV6-8 and TRBJ1-6, with 7 bases lining up with TRBD1. The ends lost 2 bases at V and 1 base at J; junction bases unmatched: 5. The germline gives CDR1 MNHGY, CDR2 SAAAGT. The CDR3 contains 17 residues.

This rearrangement joins TRBV5-1 to TRBJ1-1, with 8 bases fitting TRBD1. Germline trimming cut 4 bases from V and 3 bases from J; bases unmatched to any gene: 8. The CDR3 covers 15 residues. CDR1 is SGHRS and CDR2 is YFSETQ in the germline V gene. The chain's CDR3 is CASSKSRGHDTEAFF. The CDR3 DNA follows: TGCGCCAGCAGCAAAAGCAGGGGGCACGACACTGAAGCTTTCTTT.

The chain couples TRBV28 to TRBJ2-7; D is unclear. The CDR3 runs 14 residues. Trimming removed 2 bases at V and 0 bases at J, with 8 bases between. From germline, CDR1 is MDHEN and CDR2 SYDVKM. The CDR3 DNA is TGTGCCAGCAGTTTAAACAGCCTCTCCTACGAGCAGTACTTC. Amino acid sequence: CASSLNSLSYEQYF.

The chain carries TRBV28 and TRBJ1-6, with unresolved D. CDR1 and CDR2 (germline): MDHEN, SYDVKM. The CDR3 runs 14 residues. V was clipped by 4 bases and J by 9 bases, with 13 bases between them. CDR3 sequence reads: CASSSGPRRSPLHF. The CDR3 region has the DNA TGTGCCAGCAGTTCGGGCCCCAGGCGTTCACCCCTCCACTTT.

The chain recombines TRBV15 with TRBJ1-3; D unresolved. V was shortened by 3 bases and J by 0 bases, with 12 bases between the two germline ends. This CDR3 region has 16 residues. The germline V gene has CDR1 LNHNV and CDR2 YYDKDF (reference sequence). The CDR3 loop is CATSRGSTSSGNTIYF. The CDR3, as DNA: TGTGCCACCAGCAGGGGTTCGACCAGCTCTGGAAACACCATATATTTT.

The chain uses TRBV27 and TRBJ1-6; 7 bases fit TRBD1. Germline loops: CDR1 MNHEY, CDR2 SMNVEV (reference sequence). After removal of 4 bases from V and 7 bases from J, the junction contained 13 bases not matched to a gene. CDR3 size: 17 residues. CDR3 amino acids: CASSSHRGTSGNSPLHF. CDR3 nucleotides: TGTGCCAGCAGTTCTCACAGGGGTACGAGTGGGAATTCACCCCTCCACTTT.

The V and J genes are TRBV6-8 and TRBJ1-5, with D unclear. V dropped 6 bases and J dropped 9 bases, with 15 bases sitting between them. This CDR3 is built from 13 residues. Germline-derived CDR1 and CDR2 are MNHGY and SAAAGT. CDR3 sequence reads: CASSPGPHGPQHF. CDR3 DNA sequence: TGTGCCAGCAGCCCCGGTCCGCACGGGCCCCAGCATTTT.

This clone was seen more than once but under ten times. This chain links TRBV6-8 with TRBJ2-7; no clear D. The CDR3 runs to 18 residues. The V end was cut by 0 bases, the J end by 4 bases, with 22 bases between. The germline V gene encodes CDR1 MNHGY and CDR2 SAAAGT. In nucleotides, the CDR3 is TGTGCCAGCAGTTACTCATTAGTTCGCTCGACCCTGGGTTACGAGCAGTACTTC. Translated, it gives CASSYSLVRSTLGYEQYF.

This clone was seen a few times. The V gene is TRBV6-8, the J gene TRBJ1-4; 7 bases agree with TRBD1. Germline CDR1 and CDR2: MNHGY and SAAAGT. V lost 5 bases to trimming and J lost 7 bases; unmatched junction nucleotides: 10. CDR3 length: 15 residues. In DNA, the CDR3 is TGTGCCAGCAGTCCGGACAGGCTAATGGGTGAAAAACTGTTTTTT. Its protein is CASSPDRLMGEKLFF.

The rearrangement joins TRBV6-8 to TRBJ2-6, with a possible D match to TRBD2 (5 bases). Trimming shortened V by 3 bases and J by 1 base, and 10 bases separated the two germline ends. CDR3 length: 16 residues. Germline loops: CDR1 MNHGY, CDR2 SAAAGT. The CDR3 DNA reads TGTGCCAGCAGTTATAATTCGGGATCTGGGGCCAACGTCCTGACTTTC. Its protein product is CASSYNSGSGANVLTF.

The V call is TRBV6-8, the J call TRBJ2-7; weak D call: TRBD1 (5 bases). CDR3 length equals 13 residues. V lost 6 bases to trimming and J lost 6 bases, with 15 bases between them. CDR1 MNHGY and CDR2 SAAAGT come from the germline V gene. The CDR3 DNA is TGTGCCAGCAGAGACGGAAGTGGGGCCGAGCAGTACTTC. It encodes CASRDGSGAEQYF.

The V and J genes are TRBV5-1 and TRBJ1-6; 7 positions match TRBD1. Germline-derived CDR1 and CDR2 are SGHRS and YFSETQ. The V and J ends lost 5 bases and 7 bases, in that order; junction bases with no gene match: 12. This CDR3 is 16 amino acids long. CDR3: CASSRTGDSKNSPLHF. In DNA, the CDR3 is TGCGCCAGCAGTCGCACAGGGGACAGTAAGAATTCACCCCTCCACTTT.

This chain uses TRBV6-8 with TRBJ1-6; D remains ambiguous. V was shortened by 6 bases and J by 0 bases, with 12 bases between the two germline ends. Germline CDR1 reads MNHGY; CDR2 reads SAAAGT. The CDR3 covers 16 residues. CDR3 region: CASSRTFSSYNSPLHF. For the CDR3, the DNA is TGTGCCAGCAGCCGGACCTTTAGCTCCTATAATTCACCCCTCCACTTT.

This clone was seen more than once but under ten times. The chain couples TRBV6-8 to TRBJ1-1; the D is unclear. The CDR3 is made up of 13 amino acids. With 0 bases removed from V and 8 bases from J, the gap between germline ends came to 10 bases. Germline assignment: CDR1 MNHGY and CDR2 SAAAGT. The CDR3 here is CASSYSGRPEAFF. The CDR3 nucleotides read TGTGCCAGCAGTTACTCGGGCCGGCCCGAAGCTTTCTTT.

V is TRBV11-3 and J is TRBJ2-1; 8 positions agree with TRBD2. The germline gives CDR1 SGHNT, CDR2 YENEEA. There are 16 residues in the CDR3. The junction had 8 bases not matched to a gene; V was cut back by 5 bases and J by 2 bases. CDR3 DNA sequence: TGTGCCAGCAGCCCCCGGGGGGGCCCAGCCTACAATGAGCAGTTCTTC. The encoded protein is CASSPRGGPAYNEQFF.

This clone was recorded a few times. The chain uses TRBV11-3 and TRBJ1-2, with 8 bases identical to TRBD1. The CDR3 is 17 amino acids. CDR1 is SGHNT and CDR2 is YENEEA in the germline V gene. With 4 bases clipped from V and 3 bases from J, the junction kept 13 bases outside the gene matches. CDR3: CASSSVRGRGQDYGYTF. The CDR3 coding sequence is TGTGCCAGCAGCTCGGTCCGGGGCAGGGGGCAAGACTATGGCTACACCTTC.

V usage is TRBV5-1 and J usage is TRBJ2-7, with D hard to call. V was clipped by 4 bases and J by 3 bases, with 17 bases between them. Looked up from germline, CDR1 is SGHRS and CDR2 is YFSETQ. The CDR3 extends over 15 amino acids. CDR3 DNA: TGCGCCAGCAGCCCGGGTCCTGCTCCGGACTACGAGCAGTACTTC. Residues: CASSPGPAPDYEQYF. The variable domain in full, with the rest retrieved from reference TRBV5-1 and TRBJ2-7, is KAGVTQTPRYLIKTRGQQVTLSCSPISGHRSVSWYQQTPGQGLQFLFEYFSETQRNKGNFPGRFSGRQFSNSRSEMNVSTLELGDSALYLCASSPGPAPDYEQYFGPGTRLTVT.